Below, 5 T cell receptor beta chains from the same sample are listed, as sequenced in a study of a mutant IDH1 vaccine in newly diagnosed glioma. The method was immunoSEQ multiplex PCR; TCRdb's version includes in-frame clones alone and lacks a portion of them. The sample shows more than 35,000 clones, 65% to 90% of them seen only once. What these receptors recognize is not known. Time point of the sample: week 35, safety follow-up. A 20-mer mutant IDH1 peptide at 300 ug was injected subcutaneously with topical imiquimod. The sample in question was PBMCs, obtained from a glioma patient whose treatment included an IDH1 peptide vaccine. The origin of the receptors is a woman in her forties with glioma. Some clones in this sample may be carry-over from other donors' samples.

The CDR3 DNA is TGTGCCAGCAGTCGTTCACAGGCTAACGAGCAGTACTTC. It translates to CASSRSQANEQYF. The chain links TRBV7-2 to TRBJ2-7, with D perhaps TRBD1 (5 bases). CDR3 size: 13 residues. Trimming stripped 6 bases from V and 5 bases from J, with 14 bases between. Germline V lookup: CDR1 SGHTA, CDR2 FQGNSA. Drawing the rest from reference TRBV7-2 and TRBJ2-7, the complete variable domain is GAGVSQSPSNKVTEKGKDVELRCDPISGHTALYWYRQSLGQGLEFLIYFQGNSAPDKSGLPSDRFSAERTGGSVSTLTIQRTQQEDSAVYLCASSRSQANEQYFGPGTRLTVT.

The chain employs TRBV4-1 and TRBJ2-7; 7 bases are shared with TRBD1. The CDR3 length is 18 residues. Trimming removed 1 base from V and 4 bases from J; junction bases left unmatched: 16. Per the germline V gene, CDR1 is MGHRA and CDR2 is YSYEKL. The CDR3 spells CASSQGRQGGYSRYEQYF. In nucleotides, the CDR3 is TGCGCCAGCAGCCAAGGGAGACAGGGTGGGTATTCGAGGTACGAGCAGTACTTC.

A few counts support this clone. CDR3 protein: CASSSQALQESSGNTIYF. CDR3 sequence (DNA): TGTGCCAGCAGTTCCCAGGCATTACAAGAAAGCTCTGGAAACACCATATATTTT. V is TRBV25-1 and J is TRBJ1-3, with D hard to call. In germline, CDR1 is MGHDK, CDR2 SYGVNS. The CDR3 loop spans 18 amino acids. V lost 5 bases to trimming and J lost 0 bases, with 20 bases between them.

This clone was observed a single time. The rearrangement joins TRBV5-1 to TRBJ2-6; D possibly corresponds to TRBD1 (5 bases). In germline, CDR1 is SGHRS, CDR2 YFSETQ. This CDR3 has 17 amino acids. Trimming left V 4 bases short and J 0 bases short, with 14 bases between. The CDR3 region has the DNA TGCGCCAGCAGCCAAAGACCTACAGGCTCTGGGGCCAACGTCCTGACTTTC. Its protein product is CASSQRPTGSGANVLTF.

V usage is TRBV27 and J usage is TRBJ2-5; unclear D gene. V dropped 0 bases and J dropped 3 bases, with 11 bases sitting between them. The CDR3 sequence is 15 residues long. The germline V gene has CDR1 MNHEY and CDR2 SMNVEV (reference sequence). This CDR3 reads CASSLSTYGEETQYF. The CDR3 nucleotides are TGTGCCAGCAGTTTATCGACGTACGGTGAAGAGACCCAGTACTTC.